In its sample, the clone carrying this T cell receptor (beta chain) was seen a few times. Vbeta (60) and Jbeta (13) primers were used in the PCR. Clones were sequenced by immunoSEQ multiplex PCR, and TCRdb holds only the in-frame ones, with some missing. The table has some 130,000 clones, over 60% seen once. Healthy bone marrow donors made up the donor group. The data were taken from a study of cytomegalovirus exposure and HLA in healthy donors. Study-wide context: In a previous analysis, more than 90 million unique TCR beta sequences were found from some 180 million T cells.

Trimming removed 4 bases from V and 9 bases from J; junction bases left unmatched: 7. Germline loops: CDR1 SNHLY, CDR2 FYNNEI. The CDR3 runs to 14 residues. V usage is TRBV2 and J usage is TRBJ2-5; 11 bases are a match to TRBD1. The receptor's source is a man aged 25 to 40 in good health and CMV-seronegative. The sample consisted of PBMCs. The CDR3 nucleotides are TGTGCCAGCAGTGTAGGGACAGGGGGGTCGGCCCAGTACTTC. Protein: CASSVGTGGSAQYF.